Below, one T cell receptor (beta chain) is given with its context. Its antigen is not identified. Molecular-barcoded quantitative 5'-RACE produced these TCR beta libraries. TCRdb itself ran the 5' RACE reads through MiXCR, one entry per CDR3 protein. The sample shows some 450,000 distinct CDR3 sequences, approximately 17% of them seen only once. The ends were cut back, 3 bases at V and 3 bases at J, with 6 bases in the middle. Looked up from germline, CDR1 is SNHLY and CDR2 is FYNNEI. The CDR3 has 12 residues. This specimen comes from a study of CD8 T cells in ankylosing spondylitis. General study findings and limits: For ankylosing spondylitis blood, a TCR beta motif of about 8 highly homologous variants appeared characteristic. Disease-linked clones, CD8+, were relatively rare in peripheral blood. Within matched ankylosing spondylitis synovial fluid, disease-linked clones were reportedly significantly enriched. Past studies reported some motif variants in reactive arthritis synovial fluid and blood.

The sample consisted of blood, either unsorted or a sorted T cell fraction (not recorded which). This clonotype originated in a male donor with ankylosing spondylitis. This rearrangement joins TRBV2 to TRBJ2-7; D is uncertain. In nucleotides, the CDR3 is TGTGCCAGCAGTGACGACAACTACGAGCAGTACTTC. Protein: CASSDDNYEQYF.